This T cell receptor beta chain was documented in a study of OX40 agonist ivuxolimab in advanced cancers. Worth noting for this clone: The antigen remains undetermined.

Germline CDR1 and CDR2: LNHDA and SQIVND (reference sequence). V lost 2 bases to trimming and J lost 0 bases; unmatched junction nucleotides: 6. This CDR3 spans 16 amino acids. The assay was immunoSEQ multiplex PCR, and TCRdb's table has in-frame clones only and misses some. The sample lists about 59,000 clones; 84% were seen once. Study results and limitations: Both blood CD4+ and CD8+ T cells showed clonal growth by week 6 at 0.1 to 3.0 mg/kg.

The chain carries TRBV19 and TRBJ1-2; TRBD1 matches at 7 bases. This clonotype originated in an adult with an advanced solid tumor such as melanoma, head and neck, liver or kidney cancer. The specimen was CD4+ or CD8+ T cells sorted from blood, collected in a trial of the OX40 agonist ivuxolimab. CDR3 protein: CASSISEGQTNYGYTF. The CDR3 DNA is TGTGCCAGTAGTATATCAGAGGGACAGACTAACTATGGCTACACCTTC.